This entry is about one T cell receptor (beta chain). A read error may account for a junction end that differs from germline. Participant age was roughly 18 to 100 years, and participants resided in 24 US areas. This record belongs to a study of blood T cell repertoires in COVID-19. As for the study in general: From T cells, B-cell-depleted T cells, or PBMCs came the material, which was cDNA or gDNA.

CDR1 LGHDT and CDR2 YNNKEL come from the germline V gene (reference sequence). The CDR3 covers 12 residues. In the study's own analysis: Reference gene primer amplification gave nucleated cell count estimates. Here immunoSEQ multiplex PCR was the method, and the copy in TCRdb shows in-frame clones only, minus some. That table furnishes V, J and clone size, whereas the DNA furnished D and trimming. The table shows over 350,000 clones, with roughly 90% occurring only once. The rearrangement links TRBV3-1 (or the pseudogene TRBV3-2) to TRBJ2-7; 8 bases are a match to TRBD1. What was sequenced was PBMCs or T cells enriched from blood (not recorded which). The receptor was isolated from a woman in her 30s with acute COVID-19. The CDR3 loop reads CASSQEDRGRHF. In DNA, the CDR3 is TGTGCCAGCAGCCAAGAAGACAGGGGACGGCACTTC.